This T cell receptor beta chain appears in the sequencing data of a study of long-term antiretroviral therapy in people with HIV. Study-wide results and caveats: Blood obtained between the mid-2000s and the late 2010s may reflect older ART regimens. Repertoires from HIV showed CDR3 length ranges narrower than those of controls.

The J segment lost 1 base and the V segment lost 0 bases, leaving 4 bases of the junction unmatched. The CDR3 has 16 residues. CDR1 SGDLS and CDR2 YYNGEE come from the germline V gene. Participants with HIV, all of them, were treated in the United States. Run at survey level, the immunoSEQ assay was version v3.0. Only in-frame clones appear in the TCRdb table, and some are missing; sequencing was by immunoSEQ multiplex PCR. The repertoire includes 30,000 to 40,000 clones, around 82% of them detected once, and approximately 7.9% sits in the top ten. This clone is classed as medium-sized. Its antigen is currently unknown.

The chain uses TRBV9 and TRBJ2-4; 7 nucleotides agree with TRBD1. The receptor comes from a man aged 18 to 29 with HIV. The sample here was unsorted PBMCs, taken 0.4 years before starting antiretroviral therapy. Here the CDR3 DNA reads TGTGCCAGCAGCGTAGGTCAGGGGGTGGCCAAAAACATTCAGTACTTC. As protein: CASSVGQGVAKNIQYF.